Sequencing of this TCR beta chain was carried out in a study of T cell responses to AZD1222 COVID-19 vaccine. Second doses at about 4 or about 12 weeks were pooled. With respect to this clone: The antigen is not known.

Method: immunoSEQ multiplex PCR; TCRdb's copy keeps in-frame clones and lacks some. Of tens of thousands of clones listed, around 90% are singletons. Study results and limitations: Donors were mostly white British, more females; clonal diversity possibly underestimated. Baseline seropositivity characterized only six AZD1222 recipients.

Germline assignment: CDR1 SGHNT and CDR2 YENEEA. Trimming removed 1 base at V and 2 bases at J, with 8 bases between. The CDR3 has 14 amino acids. This chain joins TRBV11-3 and TRBJ1-2; TRBD1 is a possible D gene (5 bases). This TCR was sampled from an adult who received the AZD1222 COVID-19 vaccine. Here the sequenced sample was peripheral blood, taken 28 days after the second AZD1222 dose. CDR3 sequence: CASSLGQGNYGYTF. CDR3 DNA: TGTGCCAGCAGCTTAGGCCAGGGCAACTATGGCTACACCTTC.